Below are 3 T cell receptor beta chains sequenced from a single sample in a study of Ad26.COV2.S vaccination and SARS-CoV-2 variants. Assay used: immunoSEQ multiplex PCR; TCRdb lists only in-frame clones, some missing. The table includes just over 350,000 clones, roughly 85% detected once. Treatment in this sample: around 19 received Ad26.COV2.S at low or high dose, single or two shots; roughly 5 received placebo; per-sample allocation not given. Sample collection was performed on day 63 after the first vaccine or placebo injection. Sequences were derived from peripheral blood, sampled in a trial of Ad26.COV2.S vaccine versus placebo. The source is a person between 18 and 60 years old who received the Ad26.COV2.S COVID-19 vaccine or a placebo.

The V call is TRBV28, the J call TRBJ1-1; perhaps TRBD1 as D (6 bases). CDR1 is MDHEN, CDR2 SYDVKM, per germline. CDR3 length: 14 residues. V was cut by 6 bases and J by 1 base, with 12 bases left in between. CDR3 nucleotides: TGTGCCAGCAGCCCTCCCAGGGGGAACACTGAAGCTTTCTTT. Protein: CASSPPRGNTEAFF. Filled out from reference TRBV28 and TRBJ1-1, the complete variable domain reads DVKVTQSSRYLVKRTGEKVFLECVQDMDHENMFWYRQDPGLGLRLIYFSYDVKMKEKGDIPEGYSVSREKKERFSLILESASTNQTSMYLCASSPPRGNTEAFFGQGTRLTVV.

The chain links TRBV7-2 to TRBJ2-2; 8 bases are a match to TRBD2. V lost 5 bases, J lost 5 bases, and 13 bases stayed unmatched. This CDR3 is 17 amino acids long. In germline, CDR1 is SGHTA, CDR2 FQGNSA. CDR3 DNA sequence: TGTGCCAGCAGCACCAAACGGGAGGGCCCTCGAACCGGGGAGCTGTTTTTT. It yields the protein CASSTKREGPRTGELFF.

This clone came up once. The chain employs TRBV19 and TRBJ1-5; no definite D call. Germline CDR1 LNHDA, CDR2 SQIVND (reference sequence). This CDR3 spans 14 amino acids. Trimming left V 6 bases short and J 1 base short, with 10 bases between. The CDR3 coding sequence is TGTGCCAGTAGATTCGACGAAAGCAATCAGCCCCAGCATTTT. As protein: CASRFDESNQPQHF.